These 14 T cell receptor beta chains were sequenced from one sample in a study of cytomegalovirus exposure and HLA in healthy donors. The PCR was carried out with 60 Vbeta primers and 13 Jbeta primers. Repertoires were generated with immunoSEQ multiplex PCR, while TCRdb's copy carries only in-frame clones and drops some. This sample has under 80,000 clones, with about four fifths found just once. What was sequenced was PBMCs. Receptor source: a man aged 50 or older in good health and CMV-seropositive.

This chain links TRBV7-7 with TRBJ2-3, with 9 bases fitting TRBD2. The junction had 8 bases not matched to a gene; V was cut back by 5 bases and J by 2 bases. The CDR3 extends over 16 amino acids. The germline CDR1 and CDR2 sequences are SSHAT and FNYEAQ (reference sequence). The CDR3 DNA reads as TGTGCCAGCAGCCCCGTAGCGGGAGCAAACACAGATACGCAGTATTTT. Amino acid sequence: CASSPVAGANTDTQYF.

The chain recombines TRBV28 with TRBJ2-3, with TRBD2 identical over 10 bases. The CDR3 length is 17 residues. After removal of 1 base from V and 0 bases from J, the junction contained 4 bases not matched to a gene. CDR1 is MDHEN, CDR2 SYDVKM, per germline. The CDR3 protein is CASSLYSGRPSTDTQYF. CDR3 DNA: TGTGCCAGCAGTTTATATAGCGGGAGGCCGAGCACAGATACGCAGTATTTT.

The gene calls are TRBV10-3 and TRBJ2-1, with D perhaps TRBD2 (5 bases). Trimming removed 2 bases at V and 7 bases at J, with 6 bases between. Per germline, CDR1 ENHRY and CDR2 SYGVKD. The CDR3 sequence is 12 residues long. Here the CDR3 reads CAISEGGNEQFF. The CDR3 DNA follows: TGTGCCATCAGTGAGGGAGGTAATGAGCAGTTCTTC.

The genes are TRBV7-9 and TRBJ1-2; the D gene is possibly TRBD1 (5 bases). Germline CDR1 and CDR2: SEHNR and FQNEAQ (reference sequence). V lost 5 bases to trimming and J lost 8 bases, with 21 bases between them. The CDR3 is made up of 15 amino acids. The CDR3 region is CASSQRPGIRVGYTF. CDR3 bases: TGTGCCAGCAGCCAGCGACCAGGGATCCGGGTGGGCTACACCTTC. The whole variable domain, remainder taken from reference TRBV7-9 and TRBJ1-2, is DTGVSQNPRHKITKRGQNVTFRCDPISEHNRLYWYRQTLGQGPEFLTYFQNEAQLEKSRLLSDRFSAERPKGSFSTLEIQRTEQGDSAMYLCASSQRPGIRVGYTFGSGTRLTVV.

This clone was detected a few times. This sequence joins TRBV7-9 and TRBJ2-7, with 15 nucleotides matching TRBD2. V lost 7 bases, J lost 4 bases, and 5 bases stayed unmatched. CDR1 is SEHNR, CDR2 FQNEAQ, per germline (reference sequence). This CDR3 has 15 amino acids. The CDR3 reads CASTGTSGRRYEQYF. The CDR3 bases are TGTGCCAGCACCGGGACTAGCGGGAGGAGGTACGAGCAGTACTTC.

The genes are TRBV18 and TRBJ1-5; tentative D call: TRBD1 (5 bases). Trimming pared 3 bases from V and 1 base from J, leaving 7 bases between. In germline, CDR1 is KGHSH, CDR2 LQKENI. The CDR3 consists of 14 residues. The CDR3 sequence is CASSPQGSNQPQHF. In DNA form, the CDR3 reads TGTGCCAGCTCACCTCAGGGCAGCAATCAGCCCCAGCATTTT.

The genes are TRBV4-1 and TRBJ1-2; 10 positions match TRBD1. The length of the CDR3 is 13 residues. Germline lookup yields CDR1 MGHRA and CDR2 YSYEKL. V trimming: 4 bases; J trimming: 6 bases; junction bases outside the gene matches: 2. The CDR3 loop reads CASSLGTGDGYTF. Written as DNA, the CDR3 is TGCGCCAGCAGCCTTGGGACAGGGGATGGCTACACCTTC.

As for this clone: Its ends do not fully match the called genes, so a read error is possible. V gene TRBV30 combines with J gene TRBJ1-4; D uncertain. Germline CDR1 is GTSNPN and CDR2 is SVGIG (reference sequence). The length of the CDR3 is 13 residues. The CDR3 spells CALSIPTNEKLSF. CDR3 nucleotides: TGTGCCTTGTCGATCCCAACTAATGAAAAACTGTCTTTT.

This chain joins TRBV6-5 and TRBJ2-2, with 12 positions matching TRBD1. The CDR3 is 15 residues long. Germline loops: CDR1 MNHEY, CDR2 SVGAGI. The J segment lost 6 bases and the V segment lost 7 bases, leaving 6 bases of the junction unmatched. The CDR3 DNA reads TGTGCCAGCACGGACCGGGACAGGGGGCCCGGGGAGCTGTTTTTT. It yields the protein CASTDRDRGPGELFF.

The chain combines TRBV6-1 with TRBJ2-5, with 8 bases lining up with TRBD1. The CDR3 extends over 16 amino acids. The V gene end was trimmed by 1 base and the J gene end by 4 bases; junction bases not matched to a gene: 8. Germline V lookup: CDR1 MNHNS, CDR2 SASEGT. CDR3 amino acids: CASSEVYAGGVETQYF. The CDR3 nucleotides read TGTGCCAGCAGTGAAGTTTATGCAGGGGGCGTAGAGACCCAGTACTTC.

This clone has just a few counts. The chain carries TRBV4-3 and TRBJ1-3; D may be TRBD1 (5 bases). The CDR3 is made up of 16 amino acids. With 0 bases removed from V and 0 bases from J, the gap between germline ends came to 9 bases. Germline CDR1 and CDR2: LGHNA and YSLEER. CDR3 coding DNA: TGCGCCAGCAGCCAAGACACAGGAGCCTCTGGAAACACCATATATTTT. Protein product: CASSQDTGASGNTIYF.

V is TRBV18 and J is TRBJ1-1; D remains unclear. There are 13 residues in the CDR3. The ends were cut back, 5 bases at V and 5 bases at J, with 12 bases in the middle. Germline V CDR1 and CDR2: KGHSH, LQKENI. The CDR3 region is CASSVQGRTEAFF. The DNA of the CDR3 is TGTGCCAGCTCAGTTCAAGGGAGGACTGAAGCTTTCTTT.

The chain joins TRBV7-9 to TRBJ2-7; 9 positions match TRBD2. V dropped 5 bases and J dropped 2; count of bases not matched to a gene: 10. CDR1 and CDR2 (germline): SEHNR, FQNEAQ (reference sequence). The CDR3 sequence is 16 residues long. The CDR3: CASSLMAGLATYEQYF. CDR3 coding DNA: TGTGCCAGCAGCCTCATGGCGGGACTAGCAACCTACGAGCAGTACTTC. Looking up the rest from reference TRBV7-9 and TRBJ2-7 gives the full variable domain: DTGVSQNPRHKITKRGQNVTFRCDPISEHNRLYWYRQTLGQGPEFLTYFQNEAQLEKSRLLSDRFSAERPKGSFSTLEIQRTEQGDSAMYLCASSLMAGLATYEQYFGPGTRLTVT.

The rearrangement links TRBV13 to TRBJ2-2, with D possibly TRBD2 on 5 matching bases. V lost 4 bases, J lost 9 bases, and 15 bases lay in between. This CDR3 is built from 14 residues. Germline V lookup: CDR1 PRHDT, CDR2 FYEKMQ (reference sequence). The chain's CDR3 is CASSSLGGRRELFF. In nucleotides, the CDR3 is TGTGCCAGCAGCTCCCTAGGAGGCCGCCGGGAGCTGTTTTTT. The variable domain in full, with the rest retrieved from reference TRBV13 and TRBJ2-2, is AAGVIQSPRHLIKEKRETATLKCYPIPRHDTVYWYQQGPGQDPQFLISFYEKMQSDKGSIPDRFSAQQFSDYHSELNMSSLELGDSALYFCASSSLGGRRELFFGEGSRLTVL.